These 17 T cell receptor beta chains came from one sample sequenced in a study of radiotherapy plus CTLA-4 blockade in lung cancer. Assay: immunoSEQ multiplex PCR; the TCRdb copy retains only in-frame clones and omits some. The sample has 40,000 to 45,000 clones; about 74% are singletons. Material: peripheral blood, obtained from a patient treated with radiotherapy plus ipilimumab. Every receptor here comes from a human donor with non-small cell lung cancer whose response to radiotherapy plus ipilimumab could not be evaluated.

The V and J genes are TRBV9 and TRBJ1-2, with a tentative D call TRBD1 (5 bases). CDR1 and CDR2 from the germline V gene are SGDLS and YYNGEE. Between the trimmed V and J ends, which lost 1 base and 7 bases, there was a span of 14 bases. The CDR3 contains 14 residues. CDR3 DNA sequence: TGTGCCAGCAGCGTATTGGGGACGGGGGGTGGCTACACCTTC. Encoded protein: CASSVLGTGGGYTF.

J is TRBJ2-7 and V is TRBV28; D is perhaps TRBD2 (6 bases). Per the germline V gene, CDR1 is MDHEN and CDR2 is SYDVKM. V gave up 3 bases and J gave up 3 bases, with 12 bases separating them. This CDR3 spans 14 amino acids. CDR3 DNA: TGTGCCAGCAGTTTTAGCGGTCGGAGCTACGAGCAGTACTTC. Translation gives CASSFSGRSYEQYF.

This clone is judged medium-sized. This chain connects TRBV19 to TRBJ2-1; D gene uncertain. There are 13 residues in the CDR3. Germline V lookup: CDR1 LNHDA, CDR2 SQIVND (reference sequence). The V end was cut by 1 base, the J end by 5 bases, with 6 bases between. The CDR3 loop is CASSIGQNNEQFF. The CDR3 nucleotides are TGTGCCAGTAGTATAGGGCAGAACAATGAGCAGTTCTTC.

The CDR3 is CASSQDGATYEQYF. For the CDR3, the DNA is TGTGCCAGCAGCCAAGATGGGGCAACCTACGAGCAGTACTTC. This chain uses TRBV4-2 with TRBJ2-7; D is possibly TRBD1 (5 bases). The CDR3 spans 14 residues. The V end was cut by 0 bases, the J end by 2 bases, with 8 bases between. Per germline, CDR1 LGHNA and CDR2 YNFKEQ.

The table lists this clone with a few counts. The chain links TRBV18 to TRBJ2-1; D is ambiguous. CDR1 is KGHSH and CDR2 is LQKENI in the germline V gene. The CDR3 is 15 residues long. V lost 0 bases to trimming and J lost 2 bases, with 8 bases between them. CDR3 sequence reads: CASSPPTVAYNEQFF. CDR3 bases: TGTGCCAGCTCACCACCTACGGTAGCCTACAATGAGCAGTTCTTC.

This chain uses TRBV9 with TRBJ2-7, with TRBD2 identical over 9 bases. Trimming removed 3 bases from V and 6 bases from J; junction bases left unmatched: 10. From germline, CDR1 is SGDLS and CDR2 YYNGEE. The CDR3 is 15 residues long. The CDR3 spells CASSAGQRGVGEQYF. The CDR3 DNA is TGTGCCAGCAGCGCCGGGCAGCGGGGGGTGGGCGAGCAGTACTTC.

V is TRBV28 and J is TRBJ1-2, with 8 bases aligning to TRBD1. CDR1 MDHEN and CDR2 SYDVKM come from the germline V gene. The CDR3 is 16 residues long. V gave up 7 bases and J gave up 5 bases; unmatched junction bases: 15. The CDR3 nucleotides are TGTGCCAGCACCTCCAGGGGGCAGGGTACCTTTTATGGCTACACCTTC. This gives the protein CASTSRGQGTFYGYTF.

This clone is a singleton in its sample. The chain carries TRBV2 and TRBJ1-5; D remains ambiguous. With 8 bases removed from V and 5 bases from J, the gap between germline ends came to 16 bases. Looked up from germline, CDR1 is SNHLY and CDR2 is FYNNEI. The CDR3 spans 14 residues. The CDR3 here is CASAGPGRYQPQHF. The CDR3 DNA sequence: TGTGCCAGCGCGGGCCCGGGGAGGTATCAGCCCCAGCATTTT. Full variable domain (outside the CDR3, taken from reference TRBV2 and TRBJ1-5): EPEVTQTPSHQVTQMGQEVILRCVPISNHLYFYWYRQILGQKVEFLVSFYNNEISEKSEIFDDQFSVERPDGSNFTLKIRSTKLEDSAMYFCASAGPGRYQPQHFGDGTRLSIL.

This clone is deemed medium-sized. The J gene is TRBJ1-2, the V gene TRBV27, with D tentatively TRBD1 (5 bases). The CDR3 extends over 13 amino acids. Trimming took off 6 bases at V and 4 bases at J, with 12 bases between the two ends. Germline-derived CDR1 and CDR2 are MNHEY and SMNVEV (reference sequence). The CDR3 sequence: CASSPRQSYGYTF. In DNA, the CDR3 is TGTGCCAGCAGCCCTCGACAGAGCTATGGCTACACCTTC.

The CDR3 coding sequence is TGTGCCAGCAGTTCGGACAGACGCAATCAGCCCCAGCATTTT. Translating it yields CASSSDRRNQPQHF. This sequence joins TRBV6-5 and TRBJ1-5; possible D gene TRBD1, 6 bases. V was cut by 4 bases and J by 2 bases, with 9 bases left in between. Per the germline V gene, CDR1 is MNHEY and CDR2 is SVGAGI. CDR3 length: 14 residues.

Note on this clone: The sample holds other DNA sequences that translate to the same CDR3. J is TRBJ1-1 and V is TRBV19; TRBD1 agrees at 8 bases. Germline CDR1 reads LNHDA; CDR2 reads SQIVND (reference sequence). CDR3 size: 13 residues. The V gene end was trimmed by 4 bases and the J gene end by 12 bases; junction bases not matched to a gene: 10. The CDR3 DNA reads TGTGCCAGTAGTAACCGGGACAGGATTGTAACTTTCTTT. Its protein product is CASSNRDRIVTFF.

The rearrangement links TRBV2 to TRBJ2-1; tentatively, D is TRBD2 (6 bases). Germline CDR1 reads SNHLY; CDR2 reads FYNNEI. This CDR3 comprises 14 residues. V lost 6 bases and J 8 bases, leaving 17 bases between the germline ends. The CDR3, as DNA: TGTGCCAGCAGCCAAGACGGAGGGGAGGATGAGCAGTTCTTC. Protein product: CASSQDGGEDEQFF.

This rearrangement joins TRBV4-3 to TRBJ2-4, with unresolved D. With 0 bases removed from V and 1 base from J, the gap between germline ends came to 10 bases. The CDR3 runs 16 residues. The germline V gene has CDR1 LGHNA and CDR2 YSLEER. CDR3 sequence: CASSQEYGWAKNIQYF. The CDR3 nucleotides are TGCGCCAGCAGCCAAGAATACGGGTGGGCCAAAAACATTCAGTACTTC.

This chain links TRBV5-1 with TRBJ2-2; 7 bases align to TRBD2. From germline, CDR1 is SGHRS and CDR2 YFSETQ. With V trimmed by 9 bases and J by 2 bases, 13 bases remained unmatched. This CDR3 region has 16 residues. The DNA for the CDR3 is TGCGCCACCAAATTGATGGGAGGGCCTAACACCGGGGAGCTGTTTTTT. It codes for CATKLMGGPNTGELFF. Variable domain in full (rest from reference TRBV5-1 and TRBJ2-2): KAGVTQTPRYLIKTRGQQVTLSCSPISGHRSVSWYQQTPGQGLQFLFEYFSETQRNKGNFPGRFSGRQFSNSRSEMNVSTLELGDSALYLCATKLMGGPNTGELFFGEGSRLTVL.

V and J are TRBV5-1 and TRBJ1-1; TRBD1 agrees at 9 bases. Germline-derived CDR1 and CDR2 are SGHRS and YFSETQ. The length of the CDR3 is 14 residues. J lost 4 bases, V lost 4 bases, and 5 bases had no gene match. Written as DNA, the CDR3 is TGCGCCAGCAGCGTACAGGGGGCTAGCACTGAAGCTTTCTTT. Translated, it gives CASSVQGASTEAFF.

With regard to this clone: Other DNA sequences in the sample encode the same CDR3. The chain couples TRBV6-5 to TRBJ2-7; TRBD1 aligns across 9 bases. Per germline, CDR1 MNHEY and CDR2 SVGAGI. The ends lost 2 bases at V and 3 bases at J; junction bases unmatched: 2. This CDR3 has 14 amino acids. The CDR3 reads CASSYATGGYEQYF. The CDR3 coding sequence is TGTGCCAGCAGTTACGCGACAGGGGGCTACGAGCAGTACTTC.

The CDR3 protein is CASSSGQLSEPQHF. The DNA for the CDR3 is TGCGCCAGCAGCTCCGGACAGTTAAGCGAGCCCCAGCATTTT. The V gene is TRBV5-1, the J gene TRBJ1-5; possible D gene TRBD1, 6 bases. Germline-derived CDR1 and CDR2 are SGHRS and YFSETQ. V was pared by 3 bases and J by 8 bases, with 15 bases between. The CDR3 totals 14 residues.